This T cell receptor (beta chain) comes out of a study of T cells in Graves' hyperthyroidism and ophthalmopathy. Study observations and caveats: Using 13 V-J features, a model discriminated ophthalmopathy from stable hyperthyroidism.

The V segment lost 6 bases and the J segment 4 bases; nucleotides outside the gene matches: 5. The germline V gene has CDR1 LNHDA and CDR2 SQIVND (reference sequence). The CDR3 extends over 13 amino acids. What was amplified from RNA transcripts were TCR beta CDR3 regions. The HTBI primer set was used in a first-round RT-PCR of the TCR CDR3. TCRdb reanalysed the multiplex PCR reads using MiXCR and keeps one entry per CDR3 protein. This sample yields about 740,000 distinct CDR3 sequences, of which 12% to 15% are seen a single time; around 9.6% belongs to the top ten. This clonotype was seen only a few times. Its specificity is unknown.

The specimen sequenced was blood. This clonotype originated in a woman aged 18-30 years with Graves' hyperthyroidism. This chain joins TRBV19 and TRBJ1-2; 7 positions agree with TRBD1. The CDR3 reads CASRRQGGYGYTF. CDR3 in DNA: TGTGCCAGTAGAAGACAGGGCGGCTATGGCTACACCTTC.